This T cell receptor (beta chain) was documented in a study of blood T cell repertoires in COVID-19. Overall study context: The samples span acute and convalescent COVID-19 from the United States, Italy and Spain. From T cells, B-cell-depleted T cells, or PBMCs came the material, which was cDNA or gDNA.

Seattle's cohort entered during active infection and was followed longitudinally. V gave up 7 bases and J gave up 0 bases, with 16 bases separating them. The CDR3 extends over 16 amino acids. Germline lookup yields CDR1 MRHNA and CDR2 SNTAGT. Original processing methods: By means of reference gene primer amplification, nucleated cell counts were estimated. Libraries were prepared by immunoSEQ multiplex PCR; TCRdb keeps only in-frame clonotypes and omits some of them. The V and J calls and clone size are taken from that table; D and trimming were inferred from the DNA. This sample carries about 210,000 clones, 84% of them seen once, and the ten largest clones take 7.5% to 9%.

The sequenced sample was peripheral blood. The chain couples TRBV6-4 to TRBJ1-5; D is possibly TRBD1 (5 bases). This TCR derives from a woman older than 75 with COVID-19, enrolled during active disease. The CDR3 loop is CASTSPGGYSNQPQHF. In nucleotides, the CDR3 is TGTGCCAGCACTTCTCCGGGGGGTTATAGCAATCAGCCCCAGCATTTT.